This TCR delta chain was sequenced during a study of Vδ1+ human thymocytes. The study, taken as a whole, reports: In the thymus, TRG and TRD repertoires looked highly polyclonal with Gaussian CDR3 lengths.

Extracted RNA was reverse transcribed into cDNA. Pooled V-gene forward primers with one constant-region reverse primer generated the CDR3 amplicons by multiplex PCR. With CATT, TCRdb re-called clones from the multiplex PCR reads. The profile shows under 80,000 delta-chain clones, about 35% of them singletons. On this clone itself: Antigen unknown.

Germline V gene sequence: CDR1 TSWWSYY, CDR2 QGS. The CDR3 loop spans 17 amino acids. V dropped 6 bases and J dropped 0 bases, with 20 bases sitting between them. The genes are TRDV1 and TRDJ1; possible D gene TRDD3, 5 bases. This receptor was identified in a boy under two years old who had congenital heart surgery. The sample taken for sequencing was Vdelta1+ gamma-delta thymocytes from the thymus. Subset defined: FACS-sorted CD3+ TCRalphabeta- TCRVdelta1+ TCRVdelta2- thymocytes. DNA for the CDR3: TGTGCTCTTGGATCCCCCCTGCTGGGATTGTACACCGATAAACTCATCTTT. Translation gives CALGSPLLGLYTDKLIF.